Listed here are 12 T cell receptor beta chains from one sample, sequenced in a study of OX40 agonist ivuxolimab in advanced cancers. Method: immunoSEQ multiplex PCR; TCRdb's copy keeps in-frame clones and lacks some. The sample carries roughly 80,000 clones, around nine tenths recorded once. The sequencing used CD4+ or CD8+ T cells sorted from blood, collected in a trial of the OX40 agonist ivuxolimab. The receptors come from an adult with an advanced solid tumor such as melanoma, head and neck, liver or kidney cancer.

The chain joins TRBV18 to TRBJ1-6; D ambiguous. The CDR3 has 13 amino acids. Germline lookup yields CDR1 KGHSH and CDR2 LQKENI. The V end was cut by 2 bases, the J end by 5 bases, with 4 bases between. The CDR3 DNA reads as TGTGCCAGCTCACCAAGTAATAATTCACCCCTCCACTTT. Amino acid sequence: CASSPSNNSPLHF.

To note about this clone: The sample carries other DNA sequences with the same CDR3. CDR3 amino acids: CASSQGQNYGYTF. The DNA for the CDR3 is TGTGCCAGCAGCCAAGGTCAGAACTATGGCTACACCTTC. This rearrangement joins TRBV4-2 to TRBJ1-2; D is uncertain. V lost 1 base and J 2 bases, leaving 5 bases between the germline ends. From germline, CDR1 is LGHNA and CDR2 YNFKEQ. CDR3 length: 13 residues.

This clone was seen more than once but under ten times. The sample holds other DNA sequences that translate to the same CDR3. The chain joins TRBV18 to TRBJ2-3; D remains unclear. The CDR3 is 13 residues long. In germline, CDR1 is KGHSH, CDR2 LQKENI. V lost 0 bases to trimming and J lost 3 bases, with 4 bases between them. The CDR3 reads CASSPPGTDTQYF. The DNA of the CDR3 is TGTGCCAGCTCACCACCGGGAACAGATACGCAGTATTTT.

This clone is a singleton in its sample. J is TRBJ2-7 and V is TRBV11-1, with a possible D match to TRBD2 (5 bases). Trimming shortened V by 2 bases and J by 1 base, and 9 bases separated the two germline ends. The CDR3 is 14 residues long. Germline assignment: CDR1 SGHAT and CDR2 FQDESV (reference sequence). CDR3: CASSLTGRSYEQYF. The CDR3, as DNA: TGTGCCAGCAGCTTAACGGGAAGATCCTACGAGCAGTACTTC. The entire variable domain, with the rest obtained from reference TRBV11-1 and TRBJ2-7, is as follows: EAEVAQSPRYKITEKSQAVAFWCDPISGHATLYWYRQILGQGPELLVQFQDESVVDDSQLPKDRFSAERLKGVDSTLKIQPAELGDSAMYLCASSLTGRSYEQYFGPGTRLTVT.

The chain links TRBV5-3 to TRBJ2-7; D is possibly TRBD1 or TRBD2 (5 bases each). TRBV5-3 is given ORF status, its function remaining uncertain. The CDR3 has 15 residues. V lost 0 bases and J 5 bases, leaving 15 bases between the germline ends. The CDR3 coding sequence is TGTGCCAGAAGCTTGGTTAGGACTCAGGGCCACGAGCAGTACTTC. Protein sequence: CARSLVRTQGHEQYF.

A note on this clone: The same CDR3 also results from other DNA sequences found in this sample. The chain has TRBV6-6 and TRBJ2-7; 11 bases are shared with TRBD1. The CDR3 is 15 amino acids. Losses at the gene ends were 6 bases for V and 0 bases for J; bases not matched to a gene: 4. CDR1 is MNHNY and CDR2 is SVGAGI in the germline V gene (reference sequence). The CDR3 DNA sequence: TGTGCCAGCAGCCAGGGACAGGGGGGCTCCTACGAGCAGTACGTC. It specifies CASSQGQGGSYEQYV.

The chain combines TRBV5-1 with TRBJ2-1, with TRBD1 matching over 10 bases. CDR1 is SGHRS, CDR2 YFSETQ, per germline. J gave up 6 bases and V 7 bases, and 10 bases lay outside the gene matches. CDR3 length: 15 residues. The CDR3 region is CASRAGTGDGNEQFF. CDR3 DNA: TGCGCCAGCCGGGCCGGGACAGGGGACGGCAATGAGCAGTTCTTC.

This clone appeared a few times. The V gene is TRBV9, the J gene TRBJ2-1; 9 nucleotides match TRBD2. The V gene end was trimmed by 0 bases and the J gene end by 3 bases; junction bases not matched to a gene: 1. The CDR3 length is 15 residues. Germline V gene sequence: CDR1 SGDLS, CDR2 YYNGEE. The CDR3 DNA reads as TGTGCCAGCAGCGTAGAAGCGGGAGGCTACAATGAGCAGTTCTTC. Amino acids: CASSVEAGGYNEQFF.

V is TRBV7-6 and J is TRBJ1-2, with a tentative D call TRBD1 (5 bases). The CDR3 has 15 amino acids. In germline, CDR1 is SGHVS, CDR2 FNYEAQ. With 5 bases removed from V and 0 bases from J, the gap between germline ends came to 13 bases. The CDR3 DNA follows: TGTGCCAGCAGCGCGGGGACGGTAGCTAACTATGGCTACACCTTC. Translated, it gives CASSAGTVANYGYTF.

The rearrangement uses TRBV9 and TRBJ2-2; D is perhaps TRBD2 (5 bases). Trimming removed 2 bases from V and 6 bases from J, with 14 bases in between. This CDR3 spans 15 amino acids. Germline values: CDR1 SGDLS, CDR2 YYNGEE. The CDR3: CASSVGLRAAGELFF. The CDR3 nucleotides read TGTGCCAGCAGCGTTGGGTTGAGGGCGGCCGGGGAGCTGTTTTTT.

This sequence joins TRBV28 and TRBJ1-1; D call uncertain. Trimming cost V 3 bases and J 5 bases, with 13 bases left between them. Germline loops: CDR1 MDHEN, CDR2 SYDVKM. The CDR3 totals 14 residues. CDR3 sequence: CASSFGPVETEAFF. DNA of the CDR3: TGTGCCAGCAGTTTCGGCCCCGTCGAGACTGAAGCTTTCTTT. Full variable domain (missing parts from reference TRBV28 and TRBJ1-1): DVKVTQSSRYLVKRTGEKVFLECVQDMDHENMFWYRQDPGLGLRLIYFSYDVKMKEKGDIPEGYSVSREKKERFSLILESASTNQTSMYLCASSFGPVETEAFFGQGTRLTVV.

The V call is TRBV9, the J call TRBJ2-3; D gene unclear. CDR3 size: 14 residues. V was pared by 1 base and J by 3 bases, with 9 bases between. Germline lookup yields CDR1 SGDLS and CDR2 YYNGEE. The CDR3 region is CASSVFSRTDTQYF. In DNA, the CDR3 is TGTGCCAGCAGCGTATTCTCGAGAACAGATACGCAGTATTTT.